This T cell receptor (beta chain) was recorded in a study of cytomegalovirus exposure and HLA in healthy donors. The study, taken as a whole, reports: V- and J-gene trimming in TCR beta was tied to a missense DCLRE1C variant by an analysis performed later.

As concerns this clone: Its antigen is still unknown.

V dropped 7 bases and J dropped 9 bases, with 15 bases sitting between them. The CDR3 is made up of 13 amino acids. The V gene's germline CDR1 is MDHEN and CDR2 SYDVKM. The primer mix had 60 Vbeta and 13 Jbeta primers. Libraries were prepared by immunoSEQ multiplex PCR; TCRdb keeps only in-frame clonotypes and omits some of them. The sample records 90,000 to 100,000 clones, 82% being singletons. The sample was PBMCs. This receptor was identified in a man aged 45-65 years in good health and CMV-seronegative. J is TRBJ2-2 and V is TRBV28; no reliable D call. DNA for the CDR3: TGTGCCAGCAACTCGCCCCCCCTTTGGGAGCTGTTTTTT. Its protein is CASNSPPLWELFF.